This T cell receptor (beta chain) was obtained from a study of blood T cell repertoires in COVID-19. Turning to the study itself: Samples came from the United States, Italy and Spain, spanning acute and convalescent COVID-19. Sources were T cells, B-cell-depleted T cells, or PBMCs; the material itself was cDNA or gDNA.

Authors' methods: By means of reference gene primer amplification, nucleated cell counts were estimated. The data were produced by immunoSEQ multiplex PCR, yet TCRdb's version contains in-frame clones alone and is incomplete. V and J calls and clone size are as listed in that table; D and trimming were resolved from the DNA. In the table there are hundreds of thousands of clones, 86% of which are singletons. The TCR sequence derives from a woman aged 25 to 39 with active or convalescent COVID-19. The sequenced sample was peripheral blood.

The CDR3 coding sequence is TGTGCCCAGGGAATAGGGGAGCTGTTTTTT. As protein: CAQGIGELFF. The V gene is TRBV2, the J gene TRBJ2-2; D is possibly TRBD1 (5 bases). The CDR3 runs to 10 residues. Per germline, CDR1 SNHLY and CDR2 FYNNEI. Trimming took off 11 bases at V and 8 bases at J, with 9 bases between the two ends.